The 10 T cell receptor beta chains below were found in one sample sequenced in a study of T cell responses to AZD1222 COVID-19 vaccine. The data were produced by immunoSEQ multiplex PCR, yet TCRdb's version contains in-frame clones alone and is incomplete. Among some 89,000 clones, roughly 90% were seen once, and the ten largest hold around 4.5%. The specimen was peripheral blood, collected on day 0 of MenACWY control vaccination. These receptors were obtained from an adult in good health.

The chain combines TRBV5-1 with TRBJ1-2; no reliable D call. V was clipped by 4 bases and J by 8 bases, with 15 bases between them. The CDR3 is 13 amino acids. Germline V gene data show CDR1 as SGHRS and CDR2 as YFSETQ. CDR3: CASSALQEVGYTF. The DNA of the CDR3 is TGCGCCAGCAGCGCGTTGCAGGAGGTCGGCTACACCTTC.

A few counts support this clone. CDR3 residues: CASSALEGDAYEQYF. CDR3 nucleotides: TGTGCCAGTAGTGCCCTTGAAGGGGATGCCTACGAGCAGTACTTC. The gene calls are TRBV19 and TRBJ2-7; D perhaps matches TRBD1 (5 bases). This CDR3 is built from 15 residues. Germline V gene sequence: CDR1 LNHDA, CDR2 SQIVND (reference sequence). Trimming took off 5 bases at V and 2 bases at J, with 16 bases between the two ends. The whole variable domain, filled in from reference TRBV19 and TRBJ2-7, reads DGGITQSPKYLFRKEGQNVTLSCEQNLNHDAMYWYRQDPGQGLRLIYYSQIVNDFQKGDIAEGYSVSREKKESFPLTVTSAQKNPTAFYLCASSALEGDAYEQYFGPGTRLTVT.

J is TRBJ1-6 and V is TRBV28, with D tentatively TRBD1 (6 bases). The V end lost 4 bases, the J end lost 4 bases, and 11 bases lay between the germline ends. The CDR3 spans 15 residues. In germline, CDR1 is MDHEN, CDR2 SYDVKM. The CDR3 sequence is CASSWAGDYNSPLHF. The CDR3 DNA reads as TGTGCCAGCAGTTGGGCAGGGGATTATAATTCACCCCTCCACTTT. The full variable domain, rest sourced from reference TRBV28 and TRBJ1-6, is DVKVTQSSRYLVKRTGEKVFLECVQDMDHENMFWYRQDPGLGLRLIYFSYDVKMKEKGDIPEGYSVSREKKERFSLILESASTNQTSMYLCASSWAGDYNSPLHFGNGTRLTVT.

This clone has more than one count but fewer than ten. The CDR3 sequence: CASSRPGHHTNTEAFF. In nucleotides, the CDR3 is TGTGCCAGCAGCAGGCCGGGACACCACACGAACACTGAAGCTTTCTTT. V usage is TRBV21-1 and J usage is TRBJ1-1; whether TRBD1, the table's D call, matches the DNA was not checked. TRBV21-1 is a recognized pseudogene. The CDR3 extends over 16 amino acids.

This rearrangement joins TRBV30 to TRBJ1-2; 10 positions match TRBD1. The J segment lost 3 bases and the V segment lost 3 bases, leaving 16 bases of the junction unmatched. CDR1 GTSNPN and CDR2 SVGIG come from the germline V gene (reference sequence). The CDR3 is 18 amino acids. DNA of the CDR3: TGTGCCTGGAGCCGCGCGGTGGGAGGGACAGGGGCAGACTATGGCTACACCTTC. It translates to CAWSRAVGGTGADYGYTF.

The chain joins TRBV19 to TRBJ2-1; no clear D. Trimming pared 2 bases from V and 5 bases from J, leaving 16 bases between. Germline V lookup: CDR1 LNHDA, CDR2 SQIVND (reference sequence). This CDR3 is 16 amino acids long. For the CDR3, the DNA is TGTGCCAGTAGTATATGGGGTCAAAGGGATAACAATGAGCAGTTCTTC. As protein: CASSIWGQRDNNEQFF.

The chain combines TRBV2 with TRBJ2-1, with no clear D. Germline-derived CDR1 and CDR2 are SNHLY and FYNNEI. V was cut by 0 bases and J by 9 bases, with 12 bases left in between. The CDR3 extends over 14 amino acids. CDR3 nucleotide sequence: TGTGCCAGCAGTGAAGCGGCTGCCTCAGGTGAGCAGTTCTTC. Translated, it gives CASSEAAASGEQFF.

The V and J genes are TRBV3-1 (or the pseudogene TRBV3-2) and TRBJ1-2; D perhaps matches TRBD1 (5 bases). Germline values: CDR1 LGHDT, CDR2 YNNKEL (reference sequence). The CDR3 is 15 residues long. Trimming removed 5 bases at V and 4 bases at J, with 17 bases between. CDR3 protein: CASSYRQGVSYGYTF. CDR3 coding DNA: TGTGCCAGCAGCTACAGACAAGGGGTCAGCTATGGCTACACCTTC.

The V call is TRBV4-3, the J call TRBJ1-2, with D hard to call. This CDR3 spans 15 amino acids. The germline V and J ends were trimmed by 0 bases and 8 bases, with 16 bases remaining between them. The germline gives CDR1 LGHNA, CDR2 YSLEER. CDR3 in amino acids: CASSQDRQEILGYTF. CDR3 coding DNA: TGCGCCAGCAGCCAAGATCGCCAGGAAATTCTCGGCTACACCTTC.

Here the CDR3 DNA reads TGTGCCAGTAGCCGACTACAGGACTACGAGCAGTACTTC. Encoded protein: CASSRLQDYEQYF. J is TRBJ2-7 and V is TRBV19; D tentatively fits TRBD1 or TRBD2 (5 bases each). The CDR3 covers 13 residues. Germline values: CDR1 LNHDA, CDR2 SQIVND (reference sequence). Trimming took off 6 bases at V and 3 bases at J, with 12 bases between the two ends.